The 20 T cell receptor beta chains listed next were all sequenced from one sample in a study of T cells expressing NK-cell markers. TCRdb reprocessed the 5' RACE reads and stores each CDR3 protein as one record, lacking DNA. The listing contains 500,000 to 700,000 distinct CDR3 sequences. Sequencing input: blood T cells: a sorted CD56 or NKG2C T cell subset, CD4+ or CD8+ T cells, or bulk PBMC T cells (not recorded which). The receptor set was obtained from a young man in good health.

The chain is built from TRBV7-2 and TRBJ1-2; TCRdb's D gene call, TRBD1, goes unchecked for lack of DNA. Germline V gene lookup returns CDR1 SGHTA and CDR2 FQGNSA. The CDR3 spans 13 residues. This CDR3 reads CASSHDRAYGYTF.

This chain uses TRBV7-2 with TRBJ1-1. The CDR3 covers 14 residues. Looked up from germline, CDR1 is SGHTA and CDR2 is FQGNSA. The CDR3 loop reads CASSLVALNTEAFF.

The chain recombines TRBV5-5 with TRBJ1-1. From germline, CDR1 is SGHKS and CDR2 YYEKEE (reference sequence). The CDR3 runs 17 residues. The chain's CDR3 is CASSFIPGLPMNTEAFF.

The chain's CDR3 is CATTNEEERSTDTQYF. J is TRBJ2-3 and V is TRBV15; TCRdb calls TRBD2, which cannot be checked without DNA. The length of the CDR3 is 16 residues. Germline-derived CDR1 and CDR2 are LNHNV and YYDKDF (reference sequence).

V is TRBV20-1 and J is TRBJ2-1. The CDR3 extends over 15 amino acids. Germline assignment: CDR1 DFQATT and CDR2 SNEGSKA (reference sequence). CDR3 loop: CSARDRSATYNEQFF.

The chain links TRBV5-6 to TRBJ2-3; with no DNA, the TCRdb D assignment of TRBD2 cannot be verified. The CDR3 has 14 amino acids. Per the germline V gene, CDR1 is SGHDT and CDR2 is YYEEEE. This CDR3 is CASSWASSPDTQYF. Using reference TRBV5-6 and TRBJ2-3 for the parts outside the CDR3, the full variable domain is DAGVTQSPTHLIKTRGQQVTLRCSPKSGHDTVSWYQQALGQGPQFIFQYYEEEERQRGNFPDRFSGHQFPNYSSELNVNALLLGDSALYLCASSWASSPDTQYFGPGTRLTVL.

V gene TRBV27 combines with J gene TRBJ2-7; no DNA is available, so the TRBD1 call from TCRdb remains unchecked. The CDR3 spans 15 residues. Germline assignment: CDR1 MNHEY and CDR2 SMNVEV (reference sequence). CDR3 in amino acids: CASSFKGLTIYEQYF.

This chain connects TRBV20-1 to TRBJ2-4; TCRdb's D call of TRBD1 is untestable without DNA. The CDR3 contains 16 residues. Germline CDR1 and CDR2: DFQATT and SNEGSKA (reference sequence). The CDR3 sequence is CSARPQTGGLRDIQYF.

The chain combines TRBV29-1 with TRBJ1-1; with no DNA, the TCRdb D assignment of TRBD1 cannot be verified. The CDR3 runs to 12 residues. In germline, CDR1 is SQVTM, CDR2 ANQGSEA. This chain's CDR3 is CSAGSGTIEAFF.

The chain joins TRBV15 to TRBJ2-3; TCRdb proposes TRBD1, but this gene call is untestable without DNA. There are 16 residues in the CDR3. Germline lookup yields CDR1 LNHNV and CDR2 YYDKDF (reference sequence). CDR3 region: CATSSPGGTSTDTQYF.

The V call is TRBV7-9, the J call TRBJ2-5; checking the TCRdb D call of TRBD1 is not possible without DNA. This CDR3 is 14 amino acids long. Germline CDR1 SEHNR, CDR2 FQNEAQ (reference sequence). CDR3 amino acids: CASSLVGAGETQYF.

V is TRBV15 and J is TRBJ2-4; without DNA, the TCRdb call of TRBD2 cannot be checked. The CDR3 is 13 amino acids. Germline lookup yields CDR1 LNHNV and CDR2 YYDKDF (reference sequence). This chain's CDR3 is CATSSDEGNIQYF.

The chain uses TRBV20-1 and TRBJ2-3. This CDR3 comprises 15 residues. Germline loops: CDR1 DFQATT, CDR2 SNEGSKA (reference sequence). The CDR3 spells CSARGAPSSTDTQYF.

This chain joins TRBV12-3 or TRBV12-4 and TRBJ2-3. This CDR3 is 13 amino acids long. CDR3 in amino acids: CASSFRTGHKQYF.

The chain recombines TRBV7-2 with TRBJ1-4; TCRdb outputs TRBD1, but without DNA this stays unchecked. This CDR3 region has 15 residues. Per germline, CDR1 SGHTA and CDR2 FQGNSA. The CDR3 region is CASSSSRGQIEKLFF.

This chain connects TRBV29-1 to TRBJ1-4; absent DNA, TCRdb's TRBD1 call cannot be checked. Germline V gene lookup returns CDR1 SQVTM and CDR2 ANQGSEA. The CDR3 runs to 14 residues. The CDR3 reads CSVGLTGSNEKLFF.

The V call is TRBV30, the J call TRBJ1-2. Germline-derived CDR1 and CDR2 are GTSNPN and SVGIG (reference sequence). The CDR3 is 11 residues long. The CDR3 here is CAWRTRDGYTF.

The rearrangement links TRBV5-6 to TRBJ2-3; TCRdb's D gene call, TRBD2, goes unchecked for lack of DNA. The germline CDR1 and CDR2 sequences are SGHDT and YYEEEE. This CDR3 spans 17 amino acids. CDR3 region: CASSSTSGRQLTDTQYF. Full variable domain (outside the CDR3, taken from reference TRBV5-6 and TRBJ2-3): DAGVTQSPTHLIKTRGQQVTLRCSPKSGHDTVSWYQQALGQGPQFIFQYYEEEERQRGNFPDRFSGHQFPNYSSELNVNALLLGDSALYLCASSSTSGRQLTDTQYFGPGTRLTVL.

The V call is TRBV3-1, the J call TRBJ2-3; TCRdb reports TRBD1, a call that lacks DNA to check it against. CDR1 and CDR2 (germline): LGHDT, YNNKEL (reference sequence). The CDR3 contains 16 residues. The CDR3 loop reads CASSQGGPRSTDTQYF.

The chain combines TRBV6-5 with TRBJ2-2; TCRdb indicates TRBD2, and absent DNA this call remains unverified. Germline V gives CDR1 MNHEY, CDR2 SVGAGI. This CDR3 has 13 residues. The CDR3 loop is CASSYSGRTELFF.